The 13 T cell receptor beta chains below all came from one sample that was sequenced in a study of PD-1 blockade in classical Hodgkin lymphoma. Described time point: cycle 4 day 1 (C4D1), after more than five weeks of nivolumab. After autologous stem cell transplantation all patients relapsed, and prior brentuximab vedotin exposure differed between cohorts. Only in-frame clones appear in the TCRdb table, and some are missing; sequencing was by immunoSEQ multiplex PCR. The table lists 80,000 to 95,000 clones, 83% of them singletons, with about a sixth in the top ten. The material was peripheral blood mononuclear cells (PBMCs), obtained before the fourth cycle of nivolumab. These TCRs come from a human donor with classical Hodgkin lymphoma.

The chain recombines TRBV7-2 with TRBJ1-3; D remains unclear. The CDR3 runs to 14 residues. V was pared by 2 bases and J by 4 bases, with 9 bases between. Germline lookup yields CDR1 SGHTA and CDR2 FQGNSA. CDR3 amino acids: CASSLYRDGNTIYF. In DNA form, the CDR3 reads TGTGCCAGCAGCTTATACAGAGACGGAAACACCATATATTTT.

The CDR3 DNA reads as TGTGCCATCGGGAGGGTTTCGAGCAATCAGCCCCAGCATTTT. Amino acids: CAIGRVSSNQPQHF. This chain uses TRBV10-3 with TRBJ1-5; D is unclear. The CDR3 runs to 14 residues. V lost 8 bases and J lost 1, with 12 bases in between. The V gene's germline CDR1 is ENHRY and CDR2 SYGVKD.

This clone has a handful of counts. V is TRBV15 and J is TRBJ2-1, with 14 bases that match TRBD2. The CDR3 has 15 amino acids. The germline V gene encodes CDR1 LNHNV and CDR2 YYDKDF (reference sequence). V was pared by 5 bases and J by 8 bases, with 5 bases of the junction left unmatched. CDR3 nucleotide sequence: TGTGCCACCAGCGTCGGGGGACTAGCGGGAGATGAGCAGTTCTTC. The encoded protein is CATSVGGLAGDEQFF.

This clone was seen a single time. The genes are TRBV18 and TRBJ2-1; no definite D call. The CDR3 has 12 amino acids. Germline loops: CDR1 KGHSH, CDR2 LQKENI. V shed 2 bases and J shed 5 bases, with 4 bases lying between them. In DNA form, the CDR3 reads TGTGCCAGCTCACCAAGGGACAATGAGCAGTTCTTC. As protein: CASSPRDNEQFF.

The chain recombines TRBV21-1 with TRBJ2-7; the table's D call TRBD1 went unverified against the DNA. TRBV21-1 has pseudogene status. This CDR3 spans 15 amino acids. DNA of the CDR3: TGTGCCAGCAGCAAAGTCCGCCCAGGGGTGTACGAGCAGTACTTC. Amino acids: CASSKVRPGVYEQYF.

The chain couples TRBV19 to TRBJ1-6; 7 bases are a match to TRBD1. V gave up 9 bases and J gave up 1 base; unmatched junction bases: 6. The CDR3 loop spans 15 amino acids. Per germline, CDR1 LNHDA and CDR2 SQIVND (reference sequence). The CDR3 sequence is CASVTGESYNSPLHF. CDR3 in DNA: TGTGCCAGCGTTACAGGGGAGTCCTATAATTCACCCCTCCACTTT.

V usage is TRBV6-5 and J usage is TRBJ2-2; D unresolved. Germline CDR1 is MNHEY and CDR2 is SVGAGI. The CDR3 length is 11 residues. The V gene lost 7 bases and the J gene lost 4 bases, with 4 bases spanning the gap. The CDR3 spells CASTLTGELFF. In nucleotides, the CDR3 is TGTGCCAGCACCCTCACCGGGGAGCTGTTTTTT.

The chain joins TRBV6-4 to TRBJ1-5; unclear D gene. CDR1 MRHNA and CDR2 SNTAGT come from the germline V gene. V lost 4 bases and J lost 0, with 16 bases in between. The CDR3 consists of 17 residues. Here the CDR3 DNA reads TGTGCCAGCAGTGTAATGGTTCACTACGATAGCAATCAGCCCCAGCATTTT. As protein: CASSVMVHYDSNQPQHF.

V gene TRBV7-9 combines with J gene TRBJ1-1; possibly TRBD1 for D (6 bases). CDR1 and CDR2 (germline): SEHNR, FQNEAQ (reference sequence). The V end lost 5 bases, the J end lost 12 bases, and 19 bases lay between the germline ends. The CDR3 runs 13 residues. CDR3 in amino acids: CASSVRDKVITFF. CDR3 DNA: TGTGCCAGCAGCGTCCGGGACAAGGTGATAACTTTCTTT.

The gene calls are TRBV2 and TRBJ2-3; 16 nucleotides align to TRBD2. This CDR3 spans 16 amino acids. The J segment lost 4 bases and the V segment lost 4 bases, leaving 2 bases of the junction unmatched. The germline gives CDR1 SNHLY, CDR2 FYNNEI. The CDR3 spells CASSVGLAGGADTQYF. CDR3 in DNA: TGTGCCAGCAGTGTGGGACTAGCGGGAGGGGCAGATACGCAGTATTTT.

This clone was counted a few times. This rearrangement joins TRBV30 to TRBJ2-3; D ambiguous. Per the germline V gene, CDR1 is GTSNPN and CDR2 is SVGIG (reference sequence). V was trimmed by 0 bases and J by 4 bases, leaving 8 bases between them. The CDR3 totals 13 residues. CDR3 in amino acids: CAWSVDLSDTQYF. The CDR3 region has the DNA TGTGCCTGGAGTGTTGACTTGTCAGATACGCAGTATTTT.

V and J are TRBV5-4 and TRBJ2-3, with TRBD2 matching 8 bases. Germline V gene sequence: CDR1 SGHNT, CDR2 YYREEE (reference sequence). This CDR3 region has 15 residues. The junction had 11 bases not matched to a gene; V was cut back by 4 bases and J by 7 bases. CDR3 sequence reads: CASSPRGGPVYTQYF. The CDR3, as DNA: TGTGCCAGCAGCCCCCGGGGGGGCCCGGTATATACGCAGTATTTT.

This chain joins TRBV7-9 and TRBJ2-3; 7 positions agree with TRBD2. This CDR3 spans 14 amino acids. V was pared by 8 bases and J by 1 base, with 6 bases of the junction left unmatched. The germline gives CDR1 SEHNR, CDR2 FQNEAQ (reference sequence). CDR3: CASRWEGGTDTQYF. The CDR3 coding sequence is TGTGCCAGCCGCTGGGAGGGCGGCACAGATACGCAGTATTTT.